This T cell receptor beta chain emerged from a study of cytomegalovirus exposure and HLA in healthy donors. As for the study in general: An early release of data contained about 85 million unique TCRs, which came from HLA-typed donors. Findings of the study overall: Analyzed later, association rates of TCRs varied across HLA loci, with DRB1 most and HLA-C fewest.

Losses at the gene ends were 5 bases for V and 7 bases for J; bases not matched to a gene: 6. Germline CDR1 is SGHTA and CDR2 is FQGNSA. The CDR3 is 13 amino acids. Each donor was healthy, and each was a bone marrow donor. With regard to this clone: Antigen unknown.

13 Jbeta primers and 60 Vbeta primers were used for the PCR. This table comes from immunoSEQ multiplex PCR, and its TCRdb copy is limited to in-frame clones, with some not included. The sample has about 140,000 clones; approximately 67% are singletons. The V gene is TRBV7-2, the J gene TRBJ2-3; TRBD2 agrees at 7 bases. Sequencing was carried out using PBMCs. This receptor was identified in a woman in her fifties or sixties in good health and CMV-seronegative. The CDR3 DNA sequence: TGTGCCAGCAGCCAACCTAGCGGACATACGCAGTATTTT. This codes for CASSQPSGHTQYF.